A single sample is the source of the 11 T cell receptor beta chains below, sequenced in a study of post-analysis software for immune sequencing data. Regarding the study as a whole: Controls had lower frequencies than patients of four or five TRBV segments, which included TRBV5-6, TRBV5-1 and TRBV20-1.

cDNA libraries for TCR beta contained unique molecular identifiers. TCRdb itself ran the PCR reads through MiXCR, one entry per CDR3 protein. This table has roughly 170,000 distinct CDR3 sequences, 25% to 35% appearing once. These receptors' antigens are unknown. Sequences were obtained from blood. The receptors come from a girl aged 5-17 years with multiple sclerosis.

There are a few counts of this clonotype. Its ends do not fully match the called genes, so a read error is possible. The rearrangement uses TRBV4-1 and TRBJ1-1; D remains unclear. The CDR3 is 15 amino acids. CDR1 is MGHRA and CDR2 is YSYEKL in the germline V gene. The CDR3 nucleotides read TGCGCCAGCAGCCTCGGACTACACGGGAACACTGAGGCTTTCTTT. Protein product: CASSLGLHGNTEAFF.

J is TRBJ1-6 and V is TRBV24-1; the D gene is possibly TRBD1 (5 bases). This CDR3 spans 15 amino acids. The V end lost 7 bases, the J end lost 9 bases, and 18 bases lay between the germline ends. Germline values: CDR1 KGHDR, CDR2 SFDVKD. This CDR3 is CATRRPGPGGSPLHF. For the CDR3, the DNA is TGTGCCACCAGGCGACCGGGACCGGGTGGTTCACCCCTCCACTTT.

This rearrangement joins TRBV4-1 to TRBJ1-5; unclear D gene. Trimming took 1 base from V and 2 from J, leaving 15 bases between them. Germline CDR1 MGHRA, CDR2 YSYEKL. The CDR3 consists of 17 residues. The CDR3 DNA reads as TGCGCCAGCAGCCAAGCCGGGGAAGGTATGGGCAATCAGCCCCAGCATTTT. Its protein product is CASSQAGEGMGNQPQHF.

V is TRBV6-5 and J is TRBJ2-7; D is ambiguous. The closer fit of TRBJ2-5 to the DNA end suggests the J call may be wrong. CDR3 size: 14 residues. Germline assignment: CDR1 MNHEY and CDR2 SVGAGI. CDR3 in amino acids: CASSYQDRQETQYF. CDR3 nucleotides: TGTGCCAGCAGTTACCAGGACCGTCAAGAGACCCAGTACTTC.

This clonotype was detected only a few times. V is TRBV4-1 and J is TRBJ2-1; 9 bases are a match to TRBD2. The trim removed 3 bases at V and 3 bases at J, leaving 9 bases unmatched. The CDR3 length is 17 residues. Germline values: CDR1 MGHRA, CDR2 YSYEKL. The CDR3: CASSHEETSGFYNEQFF. The CDR3 DNA follows: TGCGCCAGCAGCCATGAGGAGACTAGCGGATTCTACAATGAGCAGTTCTTC.

This chain joins TRBV4-1 and TRBJ2-5; 7 bases agree with TRBD2. The J call may be faulty, since TRBJ2-7 better matches the DNA end. Germline CDR1 is MGHRA and CDR2 is YSYEKL. CDR3 length equals 15 residues. CDR3 nucleotides: TGCACCTGCACCCTAAGGGAGGGGCCTGCAGACGAGCAGTACTTC. Protein: CTCTLREGPADEQYF.

The sample holds a few counts of this clonotype. A read error is possible here, since a much larger clone lies one base away. The V call is TRBV12-3 or TRBV12-4, the J call TRBJ2-5; a weak D match, TRBD2 (5 bases). This CDR3 is built from 13 residues. CDR3 amino acids: CAGSYPGQETQYF. Written as DNA, the CDR3 is TGTGCCGGCAGTTACCCGGGGCAAGAGACCCAGTACTTC.

This clonotype came up a few times. CDR3 amino acids: CASSDGDRVYEQYF. For the CDR3, the DNA is TGTGCCAGCAGCGACGGGGACAGGGTTTACGAGCAGTACTTC. J is TRBJ2-7 and V is TRBV9; 9 bases are shared with TRBD1. Looked up from germline, CDR1 is SGDLS and CDR2 is YYNGEE. The length of the CDR3 is 14 residues. V lost 3 bases, J lost 4 bases, and 5 bases stayed unmatched.

The sample holds many counts of this clonotype. The chain carries TRBV7-2 and TRBJ2-7, with D possibly being TRBD1 (6 bases). The ends were cut back, 3 bases at V and 3 bases at J, with 9 bases in the middle. The germline V gene has CDR1 SGHTA and CDR2 FQGNSA. The CDR3 has 13 amino acids. The CDR3 DNA follows: TGTGCCAGCAGCTTTCGCAGGGGCTACGAGCAGTACTTC. As protein: CASSFRRGYEQYF.

The chain joins TRBV2 to TRBJ2-7, with TRBD1 as a possible D gene (6 bases). Looked up from germline, CDR1 is SNHLY and CDR2 is FYNNEI. V dropped 7 bases and J dropped 0 bases, with 10 bases sitting between them. The CDR3 consists of 13 residues. The CDR3 region has the DNA TGTGCCAGCAAGTGGACAGCCTCCTACGAGCAGTACTTC. Translating gives CASKWTASYEQYF.

This clonotype was counted at least ten times. The genes are TRBV27 and TRBJ2-5; perhaps TRBD2 as D (5 bases). The closer fit of TRBJ2-7 to the DNA end suggests the J call may be wrong. The CDR3 consists of 15 residues. Germline CDR1 is MNHEY and CDR2 is SMNVEV (reference sequence). CDR3 nucleotide sequence: TGTGCCAGCAGTTCCCTCCAAACGGGGTGGGACGAGCAGTACTTC. Its translation: CASSSLQTGWDEQYF.